The 20 T cell receptor beta chains presented below share a single source sample, sequenced in a study of cytomegalovirus exposure and HLA in healthy donors. 13 Jbeta primers and 60 Vbeta primers were used for the PCR. Clones were read by immunoSEQ multiplex PCR, and TCRdb kept only the in-frame ones, dropping some. The repertoire includes approximately 160,000 clones, around 68% of them detected once, and 1.4% to 1.5% sits in the top ten. The source material was PBMCs. The receptors were gathered from a man aged 50 to 60 in good health and CMV-seronegative.

The J gene is TRBJ1-5, the V gene TRBV6-5; D perhaps matches TRBD1 (5 bases). Germline V gene sequence: CDR1 MNHEY, CDR2 SVGAGI. CDR3 length: 15 amino acids. V was shortened by 5 bases and J by 2 bases, with 13 bases between the two germline ends. CDR3 region: CASSPGGLGNQPQHF. CDR3 nucleotides: TGTGCCAGCAGTCCCGGGGGACTGGGCAATCAGCCCCAGCATTTT.

The chain employs TRBV7-8 and TRBJ2-5; D uncertain. This CDR3 comprises 12 residues. The V end was cut by 5 bases, the J end by 7 bases, with 11 bases between. Germline loops: CDR1 SGHVS, CDR2 FQNEAQ. The CDR3 bases are TGTGCCAGCAGCCGAAGGAGAGGGACCCAGTACTTC. This sequence encodes CASSRRRGTQYF.

The rearrangement joins TRBV5-1 to TRBJ1-4, with 11 bases identical to TRBD1. Trimming at V came to 4 bases and at J to 6 bases, leaving 2 bases not matched to a gene. This CDR3 is 14 amino acids long. Looked up from germline, CDR1 is SGHRS and CDR2 is YFSETQ. The CDR3 reads CASSRTGGDEKLFF. DNA for the CDR3: TGCGCCAGCAGCAGGACAGGGGGCGATGAAAAACTGTTTTTT.

V gene TRBV4-2 combines with J gene TRBJ1-2; D is unresolved. Germline V CDR1 and CDR2: LGHNA, YNFKEQ. CDR3 length: 13 residues. The V gene lost 1 base and the J gene lost 4 bases, with 7 bases spanning the gap. The CDR3 coding sequence is TGTGCCAGCAGCCAAGGGGCAGCCTATGGCTACACCTTC. This codes for CASSQGAAYGYTF.

V is TRBV6-1 and J is TRBJ1-4; TRBD1 aligns across 7 bases. Germline assignment: CDR1 MNHNS and CDR2 SASEGT. The CDR3 covers 14 residues. The J segment lost 6 bases and the V segment lost 11 bases, leaving 12 bases of the junction unmatched. The CDR3 is CAGNSQGLDEKLFF. The CDR3 DNA sequence: TGTGCCGGAAACTCACAGGGGTTGGATGAAAAACTGTTTTTT.

This clone was detected a few times. The chain joins TRBV10-1 to TRBJ2-6; D may be TRBD1 (7 bases). Germline V lookup: CDR1 WNHNN, CDR2 SYGVQD (reference sequence). Deletions cut 7 bases from V and 0 bases from J, with 16 bases between. The length of the CDR3 is 17 residues. The CDR3 region is CASILWGDSSGANVLTF. CDR3 coding DNA: TGCGCCAGCATCCTCTGGGGGGACAGCTCTGGGGCCAACGTCCTGACTTTC.

V usage is TRBV28 and J usage is TRBJ2-7; the D gene is possibly TRBD2 (7 bases). Germline V CDR1 and CDR2: MDHEN, SYDVKM. The CDR3 is made up of 17 amino acids. V was clipped by 7 bases and J by 2 bases, with 24 bases between them. The CDR3 region has the DNA TGTGCCAGCACGCCAGGTGGGGGGGGCCCAGGTCCCTACGAGCAGTACTTC. It specifies CASTPGGGGPGPYEQYF.

The rearrangement links TRBV11-1 to TRBJ2-1; TRBD2 matches at 9 bases. The V gene end was trimmed by 0 bases and the J gene end by 7 bases; junction bases not matched to a gene: 10. The CDR3 totals 17 residues. Per germline, CDR1 SGHAT and CDR2 FQDESV (reference sequence). The DNA for the CDR3 is TGTGCCAGCAGCTTAGCCCTCGGGATAGCGGGGGTTAATGAGCAGTTCTTC. Translated, it gives CASSLALGIAGVNEQFF.

This clone occurred a few times. At one boundary the junction diverges from the germline segment, which might be a read error. The chain combines TRBV6-4 with TRBJ1-1, with D perhaps TRBD1 (6 bases). The CDR3 sequence is 13 residues long. Germline CDR1 MRHNA, CDR2 SNTAGT. CDR3 amino acids: CASSDQGNSEAFF. The DNA for the CDR3 is TGTGCCAGCAGTGACCAGGGGAACTCTGAAGCTTTCTTT.

The V and J genes are TRBV5-1 and TRBJ2-3; possible D gene TRBD1, 6 bases. The CDR3 sequence is 15 residues long. In germline, CDR1 is SGHRS, CDR2 YFSETQ. Trimming cost V 0 bases and J 4 bases, with 12 bases left between them. The CDR3: CASSLGARGADTQYF. The CDR3 DNA reads TGCGCCAGCAGCTTGGGGGCCAGGGGCGCAGATACGCAGTATTTT.

The V gene is TRBV5-4, the J gene TRBJ2-1, with 7 bases that match TRBD2. Germline trimming cut 0 bases from V and 6 bases from J; bases unmatched to any gene: 3. This CDR3 comprises 14 residues. The V gene's germline CDR1 is SGHNT and CDR2 YYREEE (reference sequence). In DNA, the CDR3 is TGTGCCAGCAGCTTGGAAGCGGGGCTCAATGAGCAGTTCTTC. This codes for CASSLEAGLNEQFF.

J is TRBJ1-6 and V is TRBV9; D might be TRBD1 (5 bases). This CDR3 is built from 17 residues. Trimming cost V 0 bases and J 13 bases, with 23 bases left between them. The germline V gene has CDR1 SGDLS and CDR2 YYNGEE. The CDR3 here is CASSVAQDSLAGFPLHF. The CDR3 DNA is TGTGCCAGCAGCGTAGCACAGGACTCACTAGCTGGGTTCCCCCTCCACTTT.

The chain's CDR3 is CASSWRVGGMNTEAFF. Here the CDR3 DNA reads TGTGCCAGCAGCTGGAGGGTTGGAGGAATGAACACTGAAGCTTTCTTT. The chain combines TRBV5-6 with TRBJ1-1; D gene uncertain. CDR1 and CDR2 (germline): SGHDT, YYEEEE. V shed 3 bases and J shed 0 bases, with 15 bases lying between them. The CDR3 contains 16 residues.

This chain links TRBV18 with TRBJ2-7, with TRBD2 matching 14 bases. CDR1 is KGHSH and CDR2 is LQKENI in the germline V gene. V was pared by 2 bases and J by 4 bases, with 1 base of the junction left unmatched. The CDR3 totals 15 residues. The chain's CDR3 is CASSPGTSGGYEQYF. CDR3 DNA: TGTGCCAGCTCACCAGGGACTAGCGGGGGTTACGAGCAGTACTTC.

This clone was detected only a few times. The chain has TRBV28 and TRBJ2-7, with 10 bases aligning to TRBD2. The CDR3 has 15 residues. V was clipped by 6 bases and J by 2 bases; unmatched bases: 7. Germline values: CDR1 MDHEN, CDR2 SYDVKM. The CDR3 spells CASSSTAGGPYEQYF. CDR3 DNA: TGTGCCAGCAGCTCGACAGCGGGGGGGCCCTACGAGCAGTACTTC.

The rearrangement uses TRBV14 and TRBJ2-1; D uncertain. The CDR3 extends over 15 amino acids. Trimming shortened V by 3 bases and J by 4 bases, and 13 bases separated the two germline ends. Germline CDR1 and CDR2: SGHDN and FVKESK. The CDR3 region has the DNA TGTGCCAGCAGCCAGACACCGCTATCATACAATGAGCAGTTCTTC. Its protein is CASSQTPLSYNEQFF. Variable domain in full (rest from reference TRBV14 and TRBJ2-1): EAGVTQFPSHSVIEKGQTVTLRCDPISGHDNLYWYRRVMGKEIKFLLHFVKESKQDESGMPNNRFLAERTGGTYSTLKVQPAELEDSGVYFCASSQTPLSYNEQFFGPGTRLTVL.

V usage is TRBV7-9 and J usage is TRBJ2-5, with a tentative D call TRBD1 (6 bases). This CDR3 comprises 13 residues. Germline values: CDR1 SEHNR, CDR2 FQNEAQ (reference sequence). The ends were cut back, 7 bases at V and 5 bases at J, with 14 bases in the middle. The CDR3 loop is CASTRQAPETQYF. The CDR3 bases are TGTGCCAGCACCCGACAGGCCCCGGAGACCCAGTACTTC.

The rearrangement joins TRBV6-6 to TRBJ1-1; 7 bases are a match to TRBD1. J was trimmed by 7 bases and V by 6 bases; bases with no gene match: 5. Germline V gene sequence: CDR1 MNHNY, CDR2 SVGAGI (reference sequence). The CDR3 sequence is 12 residues long. Here the CDR3 DNA reads TGTGCCAGCAGCCTGGGACAGCGTGAAGCTTTCTTT. It yields the protein CASSLGQREAFF.

V and J are TRBV7-2 and TRBJ2-7, with 11 nucleotides matching TRBD2. This CDR3 contains 16 residues. CDR1 and CDR2 (germline): SGHTA, FQGNSA. The J segment lost 1 base and the V segment lost 4 bases, leaving 6 bases of the junction unmatched. CDR3: CASSSLAGGFSYEQYF. CDR3 bases: TGTGCCAGCAGCTCTCTAGCGGGGGGATTTTCCTACGAGCAGTACTTC.

The CDR3 nucleotides read TGTGCCAGCAGTTTCCGGGACAGGTTGTCATACTCACCCCTCCACTTT. As protein: CASSFRDRLSYSPLHF. J is TRBJ1-6 and V is TRBV28; 8 bases match TRBD1. The CDR3 contains 16 residues. Per germline, CDR1 MDHEN and CDR2 SYDVKM. With V trimmed by 3 bases and J by 10 bases, 11 bases remained unmatched.